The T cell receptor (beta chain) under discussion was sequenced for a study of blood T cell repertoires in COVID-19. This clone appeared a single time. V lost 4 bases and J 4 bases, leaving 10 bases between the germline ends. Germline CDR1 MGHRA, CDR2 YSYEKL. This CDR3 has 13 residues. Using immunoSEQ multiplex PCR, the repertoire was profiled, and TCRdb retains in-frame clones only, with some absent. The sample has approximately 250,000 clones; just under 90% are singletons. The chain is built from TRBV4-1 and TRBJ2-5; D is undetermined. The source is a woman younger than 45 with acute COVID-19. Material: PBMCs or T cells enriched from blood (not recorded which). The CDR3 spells CASSRGERETQYF. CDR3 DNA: TGCGCCAGCAGCCGAGGCGAGCGAGAGACCCAGTACTTC.